The rows below give T cell receptor beta chains drawn from one sample of a study of T cells after yellow fever vaccination. A single record per CDR3 protein comes from TCRdb applying MiXCR to the 5' RACE reads. Among more than 200,000 distinct CDR3 sequences, about 3.9% were seen once, and the ten largest hold approximately 18%. This sample comprised PBMCs, obtained 15 days after the yellow fever booster vaccination. Source of these receptors: a man between 18 and 29 years old who received the YFV17D yellow fever vaccine. Each CDR3 is given with its conserved first and last residue. Fields, in order: J gene, D gene, CDR3 length, V gene, CDR3 protein. D genes are given only for firm matches.

>TRBJ2-6|NA|14|TRBV12-3/TRBV12-4
CASTIRPGANVLTF
>TRBJ2-2|NA|16|TRBV5-1
CASSLGVLEASGELFF
>TRBJ2-1|NA|16|TRBV4-1
CASSQGRAGSVVEQFF
>TRBJ2-5|NA|14|TRBV11-2
CASSLGQLAETQYF
>TRBJ1-1|NA|21|TRBV18
CASSPPGPQLVGKGPNTEAFF
>TRBJ2-6|NA|15|TRBV27
CASSPLDSGANVLTF
>TRBJ2-4|NA|14|TRBV7-9
CASSLRGPQNIQYF
>TRBJ1-5|TRBD1|15|TRBV12-3/TRBV12-4
CASSFPGQGYLAQHF
>TRBJ1-5|NA|17|TRBV4-3
CASSQGITGKSNQPQHF
>TRBJ1-6|NA|16|TRBV5-6
CASSFLSVPRTSPLHF
>TRBJ1-1|NA|13|TRBV27
CASSPVPHTEAFF
>TRBJ1-4|NA|16|TRBV12-3/TRBV12-4
CASRATGTSFNEKLFF
>TRBJ1-1|NA|11|TRBV19
CASGPPSEAFF
>TRBJ2-3|NA|14|TRBV3-1
CASSQALSTDTQYF
>TRBJ2-3|NA|15|TRBV28
CASSLGASRRDTQYF
>TRBJ2-3|TRBD1|12|TRBV29-1
CSVNRGADTQYF
>TRBJ1-3|NA|16|TRBV6-5
CASSYSQTYSGNTIYF
>TRBJ2-5|NA|15|TRBV15
CATSRGPNNQETQYF
>TRBJ1-2|NA|15|TRBV6-1
CASSPGGRGRYGYTF
>TRBJ2-1|TRBD2|14|TRBV7-6
CASSSPAGGYEQFF
>TRBJ2-3|TRBD2|17|TRBV5-1
CASSYTSGGSPEDTQYF
>TRBJ1-1|NA|15|TRBV20-1
CSARYLQGLNTEAFF
>TRBJ2-5|TRBD2|16|TRBV5-4
CASSAGGRGDQETQYF
>TRBJ2-3|NA|19|TRBV20-1
CSARDPSRDDSATTDTQYF
>TRBJ1-1|NA|15|TRBV7-9
CASRPKDRLGTEAFF
>TRBJ1-3|NA|15|TRBV6-5
CASSYSVSVGNTIYF
>TRBJ2-3|NA|18|TRBV5-4
CASSLGGLLGTSTDTQYF
>TRBJ2-3|TRBD2|15|TRBV20-1
CSLLRAVSGGDTQYF
>TRBJ1-1|NA|13|TRBV6-5
CASSYGDTAEAFF
>TRBJ2-3|NA|14|TRBV5-1
CASSLAPGLDTQYF
>TRBJ2-7|NA|18|TRBV7-2
CASSLVSGLGDGSYEQYF
>TRBJ2-1|TRBD2|17|TRBV29-1
CSVEDRTAGTFYNEQFF
>TRBJ1-2|NA|13|TRBV12-3/TRBV12-4
CASSGETDYGYTF
>TRBJ1-6|NA|14|TRBV20-1
CSAKTDTNNSPLHF
>TRBJ2-2|NA|17|TRBV2
CASSEEVGRVWTGELFF
>TRBJ1-1|NA|13|TRBV4-1
CASSQKFNTEAFF
>TRBJ2-5|NA|14|TRBV5-1
CASVLSARKETQYF
>TRBJ2-5|NA|15|TRBV25-1
CASSWDKGLQETQYF
>TRBJ1-5|NA|18|TRBV6-6
CASISSSEWGKGYQPQHF
>TRBJ1-1|TRBD1|14|TRBV3-1
CASSQFDRVTEAFF
>TRBJ2-2|TRBD2|17|TRBV4-1
CASSQVVPAGGLGELFF
>TRBJ1-3|NA|15|TRBV5-1
CASSLRAGSGNTIYF
>TRBJ1-1|TRBD1|15|TRBV7-2
CASKVYGGGNTEAFF
>TRBJ2-6|NA|15|TRBV5-1
CASSKSRDGANVLTF
>TRBJ2-1|NA|15|TRBV19
CASSMVQGSPNEQFF
>TRBJ2-3|NA|12|TRBV5-4
CAGRTNTDTQYF